Presented here are 32 T cell receptor beta chains from one specimen sequenced in a study of T cell responses to AZD1222 COVID-19 vaccine. The repertoire was sequenced with immunoSEQ multiplex PCR; TCRdb's copy has only in-frame clones and lacks some. The profile shows about 200,000 clones, over 85% of them singletons. This specimen consisted of peripheral blood, obtained 28 days after the second dose of the MenACWY control vaccine. These receptors were taken from an adult who received the MenACWY meningococcal vaccine as a control.

The chain uses TRBV19 and TRBJ2-1; tentative D call: TRBD2 (5 bases). The CDR3 runs to 13 residues. Germline loops: CDR1 LNHDA, CDR2 SQIVND (reference sequence). Between the trimmed V and J ends, which lost 9 bases and 3 bases, there was a span of 12 bases. The CDR3 DNA reads TGTGCCAGACTAGTGGGTCTCTACAATGAGCAGTTCTTC. It translates to CARLVGLYNEQFF. The variable domain in full, completed from reference TRBV19 and TRBJ2-1, reads DGGITQSPKYLFRKEGQNVTLSCEQNLNHDAMYWYRQDPGQGLRLIYYSQIVNDFQKGDIAEGYSVSREKKESFPLTVTSAQKNPTAFYLCARLVGLYNEQFFGPGTRLTVL.

The rearrangement links TRBV6-4 to TRBJ2-1; D perhaps matches TRBD2 (5 bases). V was trimmed by 7 bases and J by 4 bases, leaving 14 bases between them. Germline CDR1 MRHNA, CDR2 SNTAGT. This CDR3 is 14 amino acids long. CDR3 nucleotide sequence: TGTGCCAGCACCCACGGACTCCGGTACAATGAGCAGTTCTTC. Translation: CASTHGLRYNEQFF.

The rearrangement uses TRBV28 and TRBJ2-7, with 7 bases fitting TRBD1. Germline loops: CDR1 MDHEN, CDR2 SYDVKM. The J segment lost 2 bases and the V segment lost 9 bases, leaving 10 bases of the junction unmatched. CDR3 length: 14 residues. The CDR3 is CASKRGTVTYEQYF. As DNA, the CDR3 is TGTGCCAGTAAGAGAGGGACAGTAACCTACGAGCAGTACTTC. Looking up the rest from reference TRBV28 and TRBJ2-7 gives the full variable domain: DVKVTQSSRYLVKRTGEKVFLECVQDMDHENMFWYRQDPGLGLRLIYFSYDVKMKEKGDIPEGYSVSREKKERFSLILESASTNQTSMYLCASKRGTVTYEQYFGPGTRLTVT.

DNA of the CDR3: TGTGCCAGCAGACGGACTAGCGGGAGGGAAAGCGGGGAGCTGTTTTTT. Protein sequence: CASRRTSGRESGELFF. This chain joins TRBV11-1 and TRBJ2-2, with 15 bases identical to TRBD2. The CDR3 covers 16 residues. V lost 6 bases and J lost 7; bases outside the gene matches: 6. CDR1 is SGHAT, CDR2 FQDESV, per germline (reference sequence).

This clone has more than one count but fewer than ten. The gene calls are TRBV4-1 and TRBJ1-5; D not resolved. V was trimmed by 4 bases and J by 6 bases, leaving 13 bases between them. Germline values: CDR1 MGHRA, CDR2 YSYEKL. This CDR3 region has 14 residues. The DNA of the CDR3 is TGCGCCAGCAGCCCCCACGGGAGCGCTCAGCCCCAGCATTTT. Residues: CASSPHGSAQPQHF.

This CDR3 is CASSLEPGQPYEQYF. CDR3 nucleotides: TGTGCCAGCAGCTTAGAGCCGGGACAGCCCTACGAGCAGTACTTC. The chain joins TRBV7-2 to TRBJ2-7; 7 bases are a match to TRBD1. The CDR3 has 15 residues. Trimming removed 1 base from V and 2 bases from J; junction bases left unmatched: 5. CDR1 is SGHTA, CDR2 FQGNSA, per germline.

This chain links TRBV7-2 with TRBJ2-5, with TRBD2 matching 8 bases. J was trimmed by 4 bases and V by 4 bases; bases with no gene match: 11. The CDR3 is 16 amino acids. Germline V gene data show CDR1 as SGHTA and CDR2 as FQGNSA. The CDR3 sequence: CASSSQAAGEGETQYF. The CDR3 DNA reads as TGTGCCAGCAGCTCACAAGCAGCGGGAGAGGGAGAGACCCAGTACTTC.

This chain connects TRBV2 to TRBJ1-5, with a weak D call TRBD1 (5 bases). The CDR3 covers 12 residues. Deletions cut 2 bases from V and 14 bases from J, with 13 bases between. CDR1 and CDR2 from the germline V gene are SNHLY and FYNNEI. The DNA for the CDR3 is TGTGCCAGCAGTGAATCGGGGCCGACAGAGCATTTT. Its protein product is CASSESGPTEHF.

CDR3 bases: TGTGCCATCAACCAACTAGCGGGAGGGTCCGTGAGCGAGCAGTACTTC. Its translation is CAINQLAGGSVSEQYF. The J gene is TRBJ2-7, the V gene TRBV10-3; 13 bases fit TRBD2. CDR3 length: 16 amino acids. J gave up 6 bases and V 7 bases, and 12 bases lay outside the gene matches. Germline loops: CDR1 ENHRY, CDR2 SYGVKD.

As to this clone: Relative to the germline gene, one junction end is altered; a read error may explain this. The V call is TRBV6-5, the J call TRBJ2-7; the D gene could be TRBD1 or TRBD2 (5 bases each). Germline V gives CDR1 MNHEY, CDR2 SVGAGI. The CDR3 sequence is 14 residues long. The CDR3 loop is CASSYSFTHGTAFF. CDR3 DNA: TGTGCCAGCAGTTACTCTTTCACCCACGGGACGGCCTTCTTC.

The J gene is TRBJ2-3, the V gene TRBV7-3; D not resolved. The CDR3 is made up of 13 amino acids. V lost 5 bases and J 2 bases, leaving 8 bases between the germline ends. From germline, CDR1 is SGHTA and CDR2 FQGTGA. The CDR3 is CASSKDPTDTQYF. Written as DNA, the CDR3 is TGTGCCAGCAGCAAAGACCCCACAGATACGCAGTATTTT.

This chain uses TRBV24-1 with TRBJ2-1; D possibly corresponds to TRBD2 (5 bases). V lost 5 bases, J lost 5 bases, and 12 bases lay in between. The CDR3 contains 14 residues. CDR1 and CDR2 (germline): KGHDR, SFDVKD. The CDR3 DNA is TGTGCCACCAGTGTCGCTCCGCGGGACAATGAGCAGTTCTTC. Amino acid sequence: CATSVAPRDNEQFF.

V and J are TRBV18 and TRBJ2-7; 11 bases map to TRBD1. CDR3 length equals 13 residues. Germline CDR1 is KGHSH and CDR2 is LQKENI. Trimming at V came to 6 bases and at J to 4 bases, leaving 2 bases not matched to a gene. In nucleotides, the CDR3 is TGTGCCAGCTCTGGACAGGGGGCTTACGAGCAGTACTTC. Its protein product is CASSGQGAYEQYF. The full variable domain, completed using reference TRBV18 and TRBJ2-7, is NAGVMQNPRHLVRRRGQEARLRCSPMKGHSHVYWYRQLPEEGLKFMVYLQKENIIDESGMPKERFSAEFPKEGPSILRIQQVVRGDSAAYFCASSGQGAYEQYFGPGTRLTVT.

The V gene is TRBV3-1 (or the pseudogene TRBV3-2), the J gene TRBJ2-7, with D possibly being TRBD1 (5 bases). This CDR3 is built from 15 residues. The germline V gene has CDR1 LGHDT and CDR2 YNNKEL (reference sequence). Trimming cost V 4 bases and J 4 bases, with 17 bases left between them. The CDR3, as DNA: TGTGCCAGCAGCCCCGCCGCCAGGGTTGGGTACGAGCAGTACTTC. This sequence encodes CASSPAARVGYEQYF.

This clone was seen only once. V gene TRBV9 combines with J gene TRBJ2-2, with D hard to call. Germline CDR1 and CDR2: SGDLS and YYNGEE. Trimming shortened V by 0 bases and J by 8 bases, and 8 bases separated the two germline ends. This CDR3 contains 13 residues. The CDR3 sequence: CASSVGPRGELFF. CDR3 nucleotide sequence: TGTGCCAGCAGCGTAGGACCCCGGGGGGAGCTGTTTTTT.

Concerning this clone itself: One end of the junction varies from germline; a read error may be responsible. The chain uses TRBV5-1 and TRBJ1-3, with D uncertain. Germline assignment: CDR1 SGHRS and CDR2 YFSETQ. The CDR3 totals 13 residues. CDR3 loop: CASSLAVAGSSEF. DNA for the CDR3: TGCGCCAGCAGCTTGGCGGTAGCGGGGTCGAGCGAATTT. Together with reference TRBV5-1 and TRBJ1-3, the CDR3 gives the full variable domain: KAGVTQTPRYLIKTRGQQVTLSCSPISGHRSVSWYQQTPGQGLQFLFEYFSETQRNKGNFPGRFSGRQFSNSRSEMNVSTLELGDSALYLCASSLAVAGSSEFGEGSWLTVV.

The rearrangement joins TRBV7-8 to TRBJ2-7; weak D call: TRBD1 (5 bases). Germline V gives CDR1 SGHVS, CDR2 FQNEAQ. The ends were cut back, 7 bases at V and 4 bases at J, with 17 bases in the middle. This CDR3 region has 14 residues. In DNA, the CDR3 is TGTGCCAGCACCTTCCTCCGAACAGGTTACGAGCAGTACTTC. Its translation is CASTFLRTGYEQYF.

The chain recombines TRBV7-9 with TRBJ2-2, with D unclear. Germline CDR1 is SEHNR and CDR2 is FQNEAQ (reference sequence). The CDR3 sequence is 13 residues long. Trimming cost V 4 bases and J 6 bases, with 9 bases left between them. The CDR3 region is CASSSHSPGELFF. For the CDR3, the DNA is TGTGCCAGCAGCTCCCACTCCCCCGGGGAGCTGTTTTTT.

This clone has more than one count but fewer than ten. V gene TRBV6-1 combines with J gene TRBJ1-3; possible D gene TRBD1, 5 bases. This CDR3 region has 14 residues. Germline assignment: CDR1 MNHNS and CDR2 SASEGT. Trimming took 7 bases from V and 3 from J, leaving 13 bases between them. The CDR3 DNA is TGTGCCAGCAAAGAGGGCCAGGGTGGAAACACCATATATTTT. Amino acid sequence: CASKEGQGGNTIYF.

This clone has more than one count but fewer than ten. The chain joins TRBV4-1 to TRBJ1-3; perhaps TRBD1 as D (6 bases). Germline V gene lookup returns CDR1 MGHRA and CDR2 YSYEKL. The CDR3 consists of 16 residues. The V end lost 0 bases, the J end lost 5 bases, and 14 bases lay between the germline ends. CDR3 DNA: TGCGCCAGCAGCCAAGATGTGGCAGGGGTTCGAAACACCATATATTTT. This translates into CASSQDVAGVRNTIYF.

This rearrangement joins TRBV4-2 to TRBJ1-5, with TRBD1 identical over 7 bases. V shed 6 bases, J shed 0 bases, and the junction held 5 bases outside the gene matches. This CDR3 has 15 amino acids. Germline CDR1 LGHNA, CDR2 YNFKEQ. CDR3 protein: CASRRDRDSNQPQHF. The DNA for the CDR3 is TGTGCCAGCAGACGGGACAGAGATAGCAATCAGCCCCAGCATTTT.

The V call is TRBV7-9, the J call TRBJ2-1; D gene unclear. The V end lost 5 bases, the J end lost 6 bases, and 11 bases lay between the germline ends. The CDR3 length is 13 residues. Germline assignment: CDR1 SEHNR and CDR2 FQNEAQ (reference sequence). The CDR3 bases are TGTGCCAGCAGCCCCCCCTGGGTCAATGAGCAGTTCTTC. The encoded protein is CASSPPWVNEQFF.

The V call is TRBV27, the J call TRBJ2-1, with D maybe TRBD2 (6 bases). Trimming left V 5 bases short and J 0 bases short, with 17 bases between. The CDR3 contains 17 residues. The germline V gene encodes CDR1 MNHEY and CDR2 SMNVEV (reference sequence). Here the CDR3 DNA reads TGTGCCAGCAGTCCGGGACTCCTCCAGAGCTCCTACAATGAGCAGTTCTTC. This encodes CASSPGLLQSSYNEQFF.

The rearrangement joins TRBV11-3 to TRBJ2-1; the D gene is possibly TRBD2 (6 bases). Trimming took 3 bases from V and 6 from J, leaving 18 bases between them. The CDR3 is 16 residues long. Germline-derived CDR1 and CDR2 are SGHNT and YENEEA. As DNA, the CDR3 is TGTGCCAGCAGCTTTCCCCTGACGGGAGCCGGCAATGAGCAGTTCTTC. This translates into CASSFPLTGAGNEQFF.

The chain links TRBV4-2 to TRBJ1-1; D remains unclear. Germline V gene lookup returns CDR1 LGHNA and CDR2 YNFKEQ. Trimming stripped 0 bases from V and 0 bases from J, with 5 bases between. The CDR3 runs 14 residues. CDR3 nucleotide sequence: TGTGCCAGCAGCCAAGATTTAATGAACACTGAAGCTTTCTTT. This codes for CASSQDLMNTEAFF.

J is TRBJ2-7 and V is TRBV12-3 or TRBV12-4; D remains unclear. This CDR3 comprises 11 residues. Trimming cost V 3 bases and J 5 bases, with 5 bases left between them. CDR3 nucleotide sequence: TGTGCCAGCAGTTTGTACGACGAGCAGTACTTC. Translated: CASSLYDEQYF.

V and J are TRBV7-2 and TRBJ2-1; 8 nucleotides match TRBD2. The CDR3 contains 13 residues. CDR1 is SGHTA, CDR2 FQGNSA, per germline. V shed 5 bases and J 14 bases; nucleotides not matched to a gene: 11. CDR3 DNA sequence: TGTGCCAGCAGCCAATTAGCGGGAATTGGGAAGTTCTTC. It specifies CASSQLAGIGKFF. The variable domain in full, with the rest retrieved from reference TRBV7-2 and TRBJ2-1, is GAGVSQSPSNKVTEKGKDVELRCDPISGHTALYWYRQSLGQGLEFLIYFQGNSAPDKSGLPSDRFSAERTGGSVSTLTIQRTQQEDSAVYLCASSQLAGIGKFFGPGTRLTVL.

CDR3 DNA: TGTGCCAGCAGCTTCAAAGGGATAGAGACCCAGTACTTC. This codes for CASSFKGIETQYF. This chain uses TRBV5-6 with TRBJ2-5; D gene ambiguous. Germline assignment: CDR1 SGHDT and CDR2 YYEEEE. CDR3 length: 13 amino acids. V dropped 2 bases and J dropped 4 bases, with 9 bases sitting between them.

The rearrangement joins TRBV7-2 to TRBJ1-1, with D possibly matching TRBD1 (6 bases). There are 15 residues in the CDR3. Trimming removed 1 base at V and 4 bases at J, with 13 bases between. CDR1 SGHTA and CDR2 FQGNSA come from the germline V gene. In nucleotides, the CDR3 is TGTGCCAGCAGCTTAGTACAGGGCGTGGGCACTGAAGCTTTCTTT. Translated, it gives CASSLVQGVGTEAFF.

The V call is TRBV30, the J call TRBJ2-5; no clear D gene. The V end lost 0 bases, the J end lost 5 bases, and 10 bases lay between the germline ends. The CDR3 totals 13 residues. Germline CDR1 is GTSNPN and CDR2 is SVGIG (reference sequence). CDR3 nucleotide sequence: TGTGCCTGGAGTGTACCCGGTCAGGAGACCCAGTACTTC. As protein: CAWSVPGQETQYF.

The chain joins TRBV7-2 to TRBJ2-1; the D call may be TRBD1 or TRBD2 (5 bases each). Germline loops: CDR1 SGHTA, CDR2 FQGNSA. This CDR3 has 15 amino acids. V lost 6 bases and J lost 9, with 21 bases in between. DNA of the CDR3: TGTGCCAGCAGGGGTCCGGGACCCTGGACGAGTGAGCAGTTCTTC. It encodes CASRGPGPWTSEQFF. Full variable domain (outside the CDR3, taken from reference TRBV7-2 and TRBJ2-1): GAGVSQSPSNKVTEKGKDVELRCDPISGHTALYWYRQSLGQGLEFLIYFQGNSAPDKSGLPSDRFSAERTGGSVSTLTIQRTQQEDSAVYLCASRGPGPWTSEQFFGPGTRLTVL.

V and J are TRBV9 and TRBJ1-4; D is uncertain. Germline CDR1 reads SGDLS; CDR2 reads YYNGEE. Trimming took off 4 bases at V and 2 bases at J, with 12 bases between the two ends. The length of the CDR3 is 15 residues. CDR3: CASSPRVSTNEKLFF. In DNA, the CDR3 is TGTGCCAGCAGCCCCCGCGTCTCTACTAATGAAAAACTGTTTTTT.